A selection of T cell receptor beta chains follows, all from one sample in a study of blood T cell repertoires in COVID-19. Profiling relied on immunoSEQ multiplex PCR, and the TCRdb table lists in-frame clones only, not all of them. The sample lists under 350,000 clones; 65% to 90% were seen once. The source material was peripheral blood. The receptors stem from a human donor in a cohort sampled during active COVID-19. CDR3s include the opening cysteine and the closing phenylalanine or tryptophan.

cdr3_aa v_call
CAISRDSAQPQHF TRBV10-3
CASRDSSFYEQYF TRBV19
CASSTWTGEGYTF TRBV7-2
CASRSGQGRETQYF TRBV5-1
CASSVASGTDTQYF TRBV9
CASSPTSGRWANEQFF TRBV19
CATSRGGLGDYEQYF TRBV15
CASSLAGRSNQPQHF TRBV27
CARQGKVDTQYF TRBV10-1
CATSDPSSYGEQFF TRBV24-1
CASRPDSGRSYNEQFF TRBV6-9
CASSLPGLAGETQYF TRBV5-6
CASMQGSYNEQFF TRBV10-2
CASSRQQDYGYTF TRBV6-5
CASSVGEANTEAFF TRBV9
CASSAIRLDTGELFF TRBV19
CASSLGATSGQETQYF TRBV7-6
CASGLSSEQYF TRBV12-5
CAWSGGGSYNEQFF TRBV30
CASRGTGSQETQYF TRBV3-1/TRBV3-2
CASKTGTAGNTIYF TRBV6-5
CASSLTSGWNDEQFF TRBV7-7
CASSINEQFF TRBV7-9
CASSITGASYGYTF TRBV9
CASSFGGTLLEAFF TRBV7-9
CASSPTSGYTF TRBV11-3
CASSQEPGTNYGYTF TRBV3-1/TRBV3-2
CASSLKSGSSNEQFF TRBV5-6
CASSPPGTRDTGELFF TRBV18
CASSQDTTGFYGYTF TRBV3-1/TRBV3-2
CASSLYLGSGTAGANVLTF TRBV28
CASSFAVGTDTQYF TRBV7-9
CASRNGGGRSYNEQFF TRBV6-6
CSVWTGTPPYSNQPQHF TRBV29-1
CASSAMGQGALVF TRBV5-1
CASTPRGGGGIYEQYF TRBV2
CASSQGIRRAITDTQYF TRBV3-1/TRBV3-2
CASRGQGNQPQHF TRBV6-5
CACPRVAAFF TRBV30
CARTTGEGYQPQHF TRBV19
CASSLGWGVEAFF TRBV5-4
CASSLGGDGIGYGYTF TRBV28
CASSLELNEKLFF TRBV7-2
CASRGAAGEKLFF TRBV2
CASSSVYGYTF TRBV28
CASSPRPGVGTGELFF TRBV7-2
CATSREVVYEQYF TRBV15